This T cell receptor beta chain was documented in a study of shared clonotypes between healthy human individuals. Findings and caveats of the study: Collection of samples was limited to blood; tissue repertoires likely differ.

At deep level, the assay was performed. Using immunoSEQ multiplex PCR, the repertoire was profiled, and TCRdb retains in-frame clones only, with some absent. The sample has fewer than 2.5 million clones; 90% to 95% are singletons. As regards this clone: The antigen is not known.

Partitioning of CD4+ cells yielded a CD45RA+ naive subset and a CD45RA-negative memory subset. The receptor comes from a man aged 18 to 30 in good health. Some clones in this sample may be carry-over from other donors' samples. The sequenced material came from naive CD4+ T cells from PBMCs. Subset defined: CD45RA+ positively selected.

The CDR3 is CASSVRGTRAKTDTQYF. CDR3 coding DNA: TGCGCCAGCAGCGTCAGAGGGACCCGGGCGAAGACAGATACGCAGTATTTT. This rearrangement joins TRBV5-1 to TRBJ2-3; either TRBD1 or TRBD2 may supply D (5 bases each). Trimming pared 4 bases from V and 3 bases from J, leaving 21 bases between. The CDR3 has 17 residues. From germline, CDR1 is SGHRS and CDR2 YFSETQ.